The present entry profiles one T cell receptor beta chain with its context. The sample comes from a study of T cell responses to AZD1222 COVID-19 vaccine. The data were produced by immunoSEQ multiplex PCR, yet TCRdb's version contains in-frame clones alone and is incomplete. The table lists approximately 140,000 clones, 90% of them singletons, with roughly 3.1% in the top ten. This sequence originates from an adult in good health. The sample consisted of peripheral blood, taken on day 0 of AZD1222 vaccination.

CDR3 protein: CASSLRLDTGLGTEAFF. CDR3 DNA: TGCGCCAGCAGCTTGAGGTTAGACACGGGGTTGGGTACTGAAGCTTTCTTT. The V and J genes are TRBV5-1 and TRBJ1-1, with no clear D. Trimming stripped 1 base from V and 5 bases from J, with 21 bases between. CDR3 length equals 17 residues. The germline V gene has CDR1 SGHRS and CDR2 YFSETQ.